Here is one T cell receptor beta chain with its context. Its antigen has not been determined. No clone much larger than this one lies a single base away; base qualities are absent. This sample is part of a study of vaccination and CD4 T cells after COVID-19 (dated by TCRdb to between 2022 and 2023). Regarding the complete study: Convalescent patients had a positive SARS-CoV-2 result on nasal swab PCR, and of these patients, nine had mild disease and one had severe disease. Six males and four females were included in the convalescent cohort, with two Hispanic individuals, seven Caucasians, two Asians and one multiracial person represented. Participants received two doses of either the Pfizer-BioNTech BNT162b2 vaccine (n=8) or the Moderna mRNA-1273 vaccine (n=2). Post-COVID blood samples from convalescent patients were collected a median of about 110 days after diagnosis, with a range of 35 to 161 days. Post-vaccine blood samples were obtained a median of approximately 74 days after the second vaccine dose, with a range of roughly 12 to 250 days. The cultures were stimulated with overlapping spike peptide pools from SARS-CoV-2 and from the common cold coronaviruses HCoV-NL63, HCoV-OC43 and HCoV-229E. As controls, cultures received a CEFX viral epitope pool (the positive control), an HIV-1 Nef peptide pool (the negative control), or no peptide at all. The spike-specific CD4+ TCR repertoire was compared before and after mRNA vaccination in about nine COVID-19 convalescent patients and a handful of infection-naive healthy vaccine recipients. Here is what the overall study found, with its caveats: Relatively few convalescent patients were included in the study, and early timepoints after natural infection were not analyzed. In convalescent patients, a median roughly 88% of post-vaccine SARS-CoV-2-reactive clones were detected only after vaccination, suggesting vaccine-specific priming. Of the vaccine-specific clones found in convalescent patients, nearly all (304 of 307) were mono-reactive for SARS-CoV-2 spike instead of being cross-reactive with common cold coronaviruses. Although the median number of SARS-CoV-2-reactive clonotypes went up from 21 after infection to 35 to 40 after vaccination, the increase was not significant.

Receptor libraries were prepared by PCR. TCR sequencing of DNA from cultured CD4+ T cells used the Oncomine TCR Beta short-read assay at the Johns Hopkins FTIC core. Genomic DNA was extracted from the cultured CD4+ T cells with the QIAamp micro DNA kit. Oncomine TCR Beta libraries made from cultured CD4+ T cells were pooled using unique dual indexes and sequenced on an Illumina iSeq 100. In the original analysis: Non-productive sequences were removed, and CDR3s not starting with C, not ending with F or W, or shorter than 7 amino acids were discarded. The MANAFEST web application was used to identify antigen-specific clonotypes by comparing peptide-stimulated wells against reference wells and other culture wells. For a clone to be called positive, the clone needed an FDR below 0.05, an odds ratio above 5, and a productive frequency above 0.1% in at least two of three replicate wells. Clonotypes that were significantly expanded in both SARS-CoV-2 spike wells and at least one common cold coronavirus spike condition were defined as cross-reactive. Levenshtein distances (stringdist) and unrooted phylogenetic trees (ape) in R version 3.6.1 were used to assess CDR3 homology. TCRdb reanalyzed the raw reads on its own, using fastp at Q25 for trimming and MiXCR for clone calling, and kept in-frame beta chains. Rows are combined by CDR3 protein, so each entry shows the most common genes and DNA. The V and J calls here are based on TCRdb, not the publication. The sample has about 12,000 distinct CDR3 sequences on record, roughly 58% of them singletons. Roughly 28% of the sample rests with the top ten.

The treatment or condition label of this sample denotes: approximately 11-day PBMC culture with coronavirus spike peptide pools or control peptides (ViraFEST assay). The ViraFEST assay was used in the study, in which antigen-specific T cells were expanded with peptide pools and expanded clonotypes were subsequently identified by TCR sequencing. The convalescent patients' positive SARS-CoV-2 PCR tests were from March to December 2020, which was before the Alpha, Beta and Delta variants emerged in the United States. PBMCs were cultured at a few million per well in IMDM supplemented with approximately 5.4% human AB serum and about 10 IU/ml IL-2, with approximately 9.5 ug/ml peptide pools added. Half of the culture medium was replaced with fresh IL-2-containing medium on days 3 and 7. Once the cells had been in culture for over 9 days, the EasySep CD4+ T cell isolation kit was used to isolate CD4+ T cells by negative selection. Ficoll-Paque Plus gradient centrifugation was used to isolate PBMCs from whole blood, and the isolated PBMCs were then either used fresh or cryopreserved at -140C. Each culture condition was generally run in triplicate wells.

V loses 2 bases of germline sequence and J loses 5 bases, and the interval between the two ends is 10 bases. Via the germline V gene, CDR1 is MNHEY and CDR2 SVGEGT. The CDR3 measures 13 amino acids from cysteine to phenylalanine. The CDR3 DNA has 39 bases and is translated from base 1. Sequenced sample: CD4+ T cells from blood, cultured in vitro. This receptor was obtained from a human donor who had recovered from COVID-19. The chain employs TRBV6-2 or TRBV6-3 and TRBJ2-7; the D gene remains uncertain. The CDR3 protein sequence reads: CASSYGEINEQYF. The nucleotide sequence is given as TGTGCCAGCAGTTACGGGGAAATCAACGAGCAGTACTTC.